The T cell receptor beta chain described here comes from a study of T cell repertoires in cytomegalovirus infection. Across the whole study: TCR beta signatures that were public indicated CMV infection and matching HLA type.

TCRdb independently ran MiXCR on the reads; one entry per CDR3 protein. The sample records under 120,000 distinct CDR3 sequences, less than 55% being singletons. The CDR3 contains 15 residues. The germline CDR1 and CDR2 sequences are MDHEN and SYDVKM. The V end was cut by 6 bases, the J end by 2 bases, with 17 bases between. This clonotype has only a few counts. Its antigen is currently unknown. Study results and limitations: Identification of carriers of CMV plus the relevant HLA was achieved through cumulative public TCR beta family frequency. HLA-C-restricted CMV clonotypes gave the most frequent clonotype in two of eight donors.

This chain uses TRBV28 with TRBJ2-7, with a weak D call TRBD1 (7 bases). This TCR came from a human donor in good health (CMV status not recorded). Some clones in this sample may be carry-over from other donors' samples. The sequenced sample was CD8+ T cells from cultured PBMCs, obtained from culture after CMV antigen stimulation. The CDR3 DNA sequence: TGTGCCAGCAGCCGGGCGCAGGGGGGCACCTACGAGCAGTACTTC. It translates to CASSRAQGGTYEQYF.